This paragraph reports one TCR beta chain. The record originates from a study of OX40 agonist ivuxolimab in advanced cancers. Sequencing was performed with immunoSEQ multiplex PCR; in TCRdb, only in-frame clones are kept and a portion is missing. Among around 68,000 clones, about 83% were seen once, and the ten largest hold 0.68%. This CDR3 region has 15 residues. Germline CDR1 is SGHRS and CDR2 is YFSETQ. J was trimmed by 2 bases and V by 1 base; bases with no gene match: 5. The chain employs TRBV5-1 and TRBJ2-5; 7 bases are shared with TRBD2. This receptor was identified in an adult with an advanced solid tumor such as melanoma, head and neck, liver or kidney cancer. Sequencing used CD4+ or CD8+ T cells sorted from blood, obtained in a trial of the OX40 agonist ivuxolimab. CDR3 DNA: TGCGCCAGCAGCTTGAGGCCCGGGGGGCAAGAGACCCAGTACTTC. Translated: CASSLRPGGQETQYF.